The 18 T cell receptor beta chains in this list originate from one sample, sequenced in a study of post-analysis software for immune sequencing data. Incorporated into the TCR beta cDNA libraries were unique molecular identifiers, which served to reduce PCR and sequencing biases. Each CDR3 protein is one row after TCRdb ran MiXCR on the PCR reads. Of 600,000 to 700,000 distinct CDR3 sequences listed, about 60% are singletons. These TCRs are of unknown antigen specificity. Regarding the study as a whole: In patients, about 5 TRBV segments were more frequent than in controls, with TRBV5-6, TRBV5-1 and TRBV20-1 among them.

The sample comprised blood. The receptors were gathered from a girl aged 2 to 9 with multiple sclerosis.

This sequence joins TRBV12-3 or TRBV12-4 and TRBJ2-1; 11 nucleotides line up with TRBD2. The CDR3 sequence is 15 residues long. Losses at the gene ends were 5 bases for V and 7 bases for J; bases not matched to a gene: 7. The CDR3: CASSPLAGARNEQFF. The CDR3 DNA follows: TGTGCCAGCAGTCCACTAGCGGGAGCGAGGAATGAGCAGTTCTTC.

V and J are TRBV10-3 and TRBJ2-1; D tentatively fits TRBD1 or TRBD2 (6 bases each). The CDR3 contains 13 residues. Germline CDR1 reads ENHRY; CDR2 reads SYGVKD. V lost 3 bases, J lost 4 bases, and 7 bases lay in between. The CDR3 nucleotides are TGTGCCATCAGTGAAGGGGGGTACAATGAGCAGTTCTTC. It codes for CAISEGGYNEQFF.

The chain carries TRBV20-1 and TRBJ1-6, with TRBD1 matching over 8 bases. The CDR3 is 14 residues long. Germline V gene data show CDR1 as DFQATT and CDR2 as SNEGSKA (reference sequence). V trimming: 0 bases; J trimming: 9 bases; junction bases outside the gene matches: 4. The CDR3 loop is CSARDMDRASPLHF. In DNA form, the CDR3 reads TGCAGTGCTAGAGATATGGACAGGGCTTCACCCCTCCACTTT.

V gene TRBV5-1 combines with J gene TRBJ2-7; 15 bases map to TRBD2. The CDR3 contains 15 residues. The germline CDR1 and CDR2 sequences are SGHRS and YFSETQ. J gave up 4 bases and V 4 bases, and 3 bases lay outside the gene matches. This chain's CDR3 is CASSRGLAGGYEQYF. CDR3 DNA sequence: TGCGCCAGCAGCCGGGGACTAGCGGGAGGTTACGAGCAGTACTTC.

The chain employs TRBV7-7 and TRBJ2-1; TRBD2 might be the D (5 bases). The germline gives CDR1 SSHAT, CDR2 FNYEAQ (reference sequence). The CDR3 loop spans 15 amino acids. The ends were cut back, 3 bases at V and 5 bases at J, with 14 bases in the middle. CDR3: CASSLGVADNNEQFF. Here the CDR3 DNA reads TGTGCCAGCAGCTTGGGAGTGGCCGATAACAATGAGCAGTTCTTC.

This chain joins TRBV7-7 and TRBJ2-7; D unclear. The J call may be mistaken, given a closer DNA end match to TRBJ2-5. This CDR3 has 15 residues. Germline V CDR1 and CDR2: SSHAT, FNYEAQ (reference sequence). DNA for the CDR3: TGTGCCAGCAGCTTATCCCCGCAGGTCGAAGAGACCCAGTACTTC. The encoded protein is CASSLSPQVEETQYF.

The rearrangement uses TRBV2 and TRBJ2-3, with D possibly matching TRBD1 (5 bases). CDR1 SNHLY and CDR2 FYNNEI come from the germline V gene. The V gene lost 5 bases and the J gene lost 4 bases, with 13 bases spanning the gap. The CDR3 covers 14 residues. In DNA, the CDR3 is TGTGCCAGCAGTAACGTGGGGCTTTCAGATACGCAGTATTTT. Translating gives CASSNVGLSDTQYF.

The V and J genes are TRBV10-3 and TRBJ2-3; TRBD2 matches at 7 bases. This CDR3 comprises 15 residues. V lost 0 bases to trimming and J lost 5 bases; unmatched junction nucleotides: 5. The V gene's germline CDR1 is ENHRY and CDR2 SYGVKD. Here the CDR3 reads CAISESWSGVDTQYF. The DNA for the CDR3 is TGTGCCATCAGTGAGTCTTGGAGCGGGGTAGATACGCAGTATTTT.

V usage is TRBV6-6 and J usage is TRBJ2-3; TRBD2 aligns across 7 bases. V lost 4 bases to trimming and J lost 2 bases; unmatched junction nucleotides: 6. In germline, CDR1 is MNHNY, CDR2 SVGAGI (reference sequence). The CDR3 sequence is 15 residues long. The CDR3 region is CASSSLAVATDTQYF. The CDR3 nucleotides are TGTGCCAGCAGTTCCCTAGCGGTGGCCACAGATACGCAGTATTTT.

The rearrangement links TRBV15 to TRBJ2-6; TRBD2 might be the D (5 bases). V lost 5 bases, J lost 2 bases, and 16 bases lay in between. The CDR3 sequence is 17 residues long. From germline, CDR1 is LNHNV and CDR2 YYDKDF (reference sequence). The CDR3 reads CATSVRVGSPGANVLTF. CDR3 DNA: TGTGCCACCAGCGTGAGGGTCGGGTCCCCTGGGGCCAACGTCCTGACTTTC. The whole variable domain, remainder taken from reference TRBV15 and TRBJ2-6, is DAMVIQNPRYQVTQFGKPVTLSCSQTLNHNVMYWYQQKSSQAPKLLFHYYDKDFNNEADTPDNFQSRRPNTSFCFLDIRSPGLGDTAMYLCATSVRVGSPGANVLTFGAGSRLTVL.

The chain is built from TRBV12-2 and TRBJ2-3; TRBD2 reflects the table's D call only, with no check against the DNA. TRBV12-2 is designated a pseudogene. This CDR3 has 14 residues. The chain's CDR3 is CASRRSGGEDTQYF. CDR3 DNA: TGTGCAAGTCGCCGATCCGGGGGGGAAGATACGCAGTATTTT.

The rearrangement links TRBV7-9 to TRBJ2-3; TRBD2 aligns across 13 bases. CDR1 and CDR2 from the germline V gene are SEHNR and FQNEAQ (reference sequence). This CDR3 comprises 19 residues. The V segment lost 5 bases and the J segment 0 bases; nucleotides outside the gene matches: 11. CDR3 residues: CASSHLLGTSGTSTDTQYF. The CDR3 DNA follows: TGTGCCAGCAGCCACCTACTCGGGACTAGCGGGACTAGCACAGATACGCAGTATTTT.

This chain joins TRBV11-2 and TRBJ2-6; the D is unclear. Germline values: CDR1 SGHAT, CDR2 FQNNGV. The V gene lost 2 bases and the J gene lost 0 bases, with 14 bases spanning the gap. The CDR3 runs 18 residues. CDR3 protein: CASSLMRSLDSGANVLTF. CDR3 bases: TGTGCCAGCAGCTTAATGCGCAGTTTAGACTCTGGGGCCAACGTCCTGACTTTC. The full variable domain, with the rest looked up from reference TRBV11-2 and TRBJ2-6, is EAGVAQSPRYKIIEKRQSVAFWCNPISGHATLYWYQQILGQGPKLLIQFQNNGVVDDSQLPKDRFSAERLKGVDSTLKIQPAKLEDSAVYLCASSLMRSLDSGANVLTFGAGSRLTVL.

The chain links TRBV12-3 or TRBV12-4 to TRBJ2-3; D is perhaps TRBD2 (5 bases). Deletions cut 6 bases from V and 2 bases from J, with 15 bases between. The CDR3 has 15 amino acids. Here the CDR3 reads CASSQSTGNTDTQYF. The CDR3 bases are TGTGCCAGCAGCCAAAGCACCGGGAACACAGATACGCAGTATTTT.

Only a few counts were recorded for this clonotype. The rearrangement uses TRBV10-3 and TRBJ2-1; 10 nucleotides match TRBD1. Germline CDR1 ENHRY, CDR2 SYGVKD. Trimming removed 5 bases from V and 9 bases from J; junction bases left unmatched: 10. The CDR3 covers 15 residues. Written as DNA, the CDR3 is TGTGCCATCAGTACCCCGGGACAGGGGATAAGTGAGCAGTTCTTC. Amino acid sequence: CAISTPGQGISEQFF.

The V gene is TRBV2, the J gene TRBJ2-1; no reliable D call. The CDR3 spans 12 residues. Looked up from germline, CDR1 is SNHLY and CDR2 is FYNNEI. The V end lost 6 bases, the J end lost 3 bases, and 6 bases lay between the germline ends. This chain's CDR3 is CASRADYNEQFF. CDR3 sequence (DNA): TGTGCCAGCAGAGCCGACTACAATGAGCAGTTCTTC.

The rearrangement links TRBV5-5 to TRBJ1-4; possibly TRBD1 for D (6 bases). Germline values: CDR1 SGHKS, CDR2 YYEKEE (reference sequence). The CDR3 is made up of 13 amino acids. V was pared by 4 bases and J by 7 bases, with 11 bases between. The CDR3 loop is CASSKTGSEKLFF. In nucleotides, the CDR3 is TGTGCCAGCAGCAAGACAGGAAGTGAAAAACTGTTTTTT.

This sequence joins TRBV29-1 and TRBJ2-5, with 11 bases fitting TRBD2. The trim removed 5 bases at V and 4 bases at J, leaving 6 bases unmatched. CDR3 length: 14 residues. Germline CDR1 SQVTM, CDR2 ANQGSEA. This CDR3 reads CSVPGLAVVETQYF. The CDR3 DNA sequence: TGCAGCGTTCCGGGACTAGCGGTCGTAGAGACCCAGTACTTC.